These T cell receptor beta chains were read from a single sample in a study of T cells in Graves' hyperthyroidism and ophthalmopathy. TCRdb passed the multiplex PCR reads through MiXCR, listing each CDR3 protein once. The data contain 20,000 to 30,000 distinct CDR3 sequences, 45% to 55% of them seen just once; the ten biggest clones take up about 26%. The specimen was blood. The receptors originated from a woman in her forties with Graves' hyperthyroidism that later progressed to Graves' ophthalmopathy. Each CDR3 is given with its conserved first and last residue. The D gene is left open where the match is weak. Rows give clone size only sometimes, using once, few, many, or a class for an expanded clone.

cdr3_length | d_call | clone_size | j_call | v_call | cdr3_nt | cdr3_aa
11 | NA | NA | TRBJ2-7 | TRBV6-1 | TGTGCCAGCAGGGGCGCGTACGAGCAGTACTTC | CASRGAYEQYF
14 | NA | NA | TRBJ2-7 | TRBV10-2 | TGCGCCAGCAGTAGGGGGAAAGGCTACTACGAGCAGTACTTC | CASSRGKGYYEQYF
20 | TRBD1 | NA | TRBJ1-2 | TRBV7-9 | TGTGCCAGCAGCTTAGTCTCGTACGAGGACAGGGAGGTTCTGAGCTATGGCTACACCTTC | CASSLVSYEDREVLSYGYTF
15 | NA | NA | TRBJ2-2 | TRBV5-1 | TGCGCCAGCAGCTCTGGGACAACGAACACCGGGGAGCTGTTTTTT | CASSSGTTNTGELFF
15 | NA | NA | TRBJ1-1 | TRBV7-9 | TGTGCCAGCAGCTTAACGCGGCAGGGGAGAACTGAAGCTTTCTTT | CASSLTRQGRTEAFF
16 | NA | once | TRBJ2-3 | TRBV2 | TGTGCCAGCAGTGAAGCCCGGGGCCAGTCAATGGATACGCAGTATTTT | CASSEARGQSMDTQYF
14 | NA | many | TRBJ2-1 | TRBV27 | TGTGCCAGCAGCCGACTAGGCTCCTACAATGAGCAGTTCTTC | CASSRLGSYNEQFF
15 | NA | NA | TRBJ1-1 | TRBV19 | TGTGCCAGTAGTCGCACGGAACACCTGAACACTGAAGCTTTCTTT | CASSRTEHLNTEAFF
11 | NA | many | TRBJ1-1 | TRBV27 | TGTGCCAGCAGTCAGGGGTCGGGAGCTTTCTTT | CASSQGSGAFF
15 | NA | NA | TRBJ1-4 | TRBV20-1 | TGCAGTGCTAGTCTAGGCCATGCAACTAATGAAAAACTGTTTTTT | CSASLGHATNEKLFF
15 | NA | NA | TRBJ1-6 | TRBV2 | TGTGCCAGCAGGGCAAACAGGGATGGAAATTCACCCCTCCACTTT | CASRANRDGNSPLHF
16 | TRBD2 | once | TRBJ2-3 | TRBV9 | TGTGCCAGCAGCTCAGTAGCGGGAGCGGGCACAGATACGCAGTATTTT | CASSSVAGAGTDTQYF
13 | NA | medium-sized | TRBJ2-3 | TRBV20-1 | TGCAGTGCTAGAGGGACGGGTGCTGATACGCAGTATTTT | CSARGTGADTQYF
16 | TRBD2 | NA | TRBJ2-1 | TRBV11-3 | TGTGCCGGCAGTCCCAACGCGCTAGCGGGGGGCAATGAGCAGTTCTTC | CAGSPNALAGGNEQFF
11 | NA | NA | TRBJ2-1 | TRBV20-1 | TGCAGTGCTAGGGGGGTAAATGAGCAGTTCTTC | CSARGVNEQFF
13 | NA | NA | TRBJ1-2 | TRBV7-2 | TGTGCCAGCAGCTTAGGTCGGAACTATGGCTACACCTTC | CASSLGRNYGYTF
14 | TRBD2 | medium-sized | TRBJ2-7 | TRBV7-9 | TGTGCCAGCAGCTTAGTTTTAGCGGGAGGGGAGCAGTACTTC | CASSLVLAGGEQYF
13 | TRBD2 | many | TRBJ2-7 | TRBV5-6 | TGTGCCAGCAGCCCCGGGAGGTCCTACGAGCAGTACTTC | CASSPGRSYEQYF
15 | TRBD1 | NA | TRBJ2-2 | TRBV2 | TGTGCCAGCAGCGAGGGACAGGTGAACACCGGGGAGCTGTTTTTT | CASSEGQVNTGELFF
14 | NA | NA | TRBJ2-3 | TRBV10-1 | TGCGCCAGCAGTGGCGACTACACCACAGATACGCAGTATTTT | CASSGDYTTDTQYF
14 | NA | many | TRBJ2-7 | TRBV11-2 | TGTGCCAGCAGCCCAAGGGGGGGCGACTACGAGCAGTACTTC | CASSPRGGDYEQYF
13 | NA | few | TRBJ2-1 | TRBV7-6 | TGTGCCAGCAGCTTATACGAGGACAATGAGCAGTTCTTC | CASSLYEDNEQFF
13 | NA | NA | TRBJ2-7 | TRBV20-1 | TGCAGTGCTAGCGCAGGTCGACAGTACGAGCAGTACTTC | CSASAGRQYEQYF
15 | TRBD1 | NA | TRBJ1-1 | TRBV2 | TGTGCCAGCAGTGACGGACAGGGATCGGGCACTGAAGCTGTCTTT | CASSDGQGSGTEAVF
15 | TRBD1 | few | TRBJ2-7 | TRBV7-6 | TGTGCCAGCAGCTTAGAGGGCAGGGGGTCCTACGAGCAGTACTTC | CASSLEGRGSYEQYF
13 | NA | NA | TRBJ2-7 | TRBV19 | TGTGCCAGCGGGGTAGGGGGAACCTACGAGCAGTACTTC | CASGVGGTYEQYF
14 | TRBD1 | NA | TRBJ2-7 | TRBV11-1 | TGTGCCAGCAGCGCCTCCGGGACAGCTTACGAGCAGTACTTC | CASSASGTAYEQYF
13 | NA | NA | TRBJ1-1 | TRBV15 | TGTGCCACCAGCAGAAAAACGAACACTGAAGCTTTCTTT | CATSRKTNTEAFF
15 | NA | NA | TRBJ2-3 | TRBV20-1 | TGCAGTGCTAGAGTAGGAGGCCAGCACACAGATACGCAGTGTTTT | CSARVGGQHTDTQCF
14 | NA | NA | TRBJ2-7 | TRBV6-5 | TGTGCCAGCAGGCTAGCTGAACAAACCTACGAGCAGTACTTC | CASRLAEQTYEQYF
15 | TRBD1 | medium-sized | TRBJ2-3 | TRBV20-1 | TGCAGTGCAGACCCCGGGACAGGGCGCACAGATACGCAGTATTTT | CSADPGTGRTDTQYF
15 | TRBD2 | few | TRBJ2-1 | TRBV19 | TGTGCCAGTACCTCGGGACTAGCGGGCATCAATGAGCAGTTCTTC | CASTSGLAGINEQFF
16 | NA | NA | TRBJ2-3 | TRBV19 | TGTGCCAGTAGTCCCCCAGGATCTGGAAACACAGATACGCAGTATTTT | CASSPPGSGNTDTQYF
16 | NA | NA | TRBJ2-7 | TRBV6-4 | TGTGCCAGCAGCGTCTCGGCACAGGGAGGGCGTTCCGAGCAGTACTTC | CASSVSAQGGRSEQYF
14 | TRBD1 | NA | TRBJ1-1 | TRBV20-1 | TGCAGTGCCCCTCGACAGGGGGCTAACACTGAAGCTTTCTTT | CSAPRQGANTEAFF
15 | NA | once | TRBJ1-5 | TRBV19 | TGTGCCAGTAGTATAGGGGCAGGTAGCAATCGGCCCCAGCATTTT | CASSIGAGSNRPQHF
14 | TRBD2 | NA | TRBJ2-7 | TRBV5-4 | TGTGCCAGCAGCTCCGGGGGGGCGTGGTATGAGCAGTACTTC | CASSSGGAWYEQYF
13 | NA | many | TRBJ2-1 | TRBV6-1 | TGTGCCAGCAGTACGTTATCCGGGACAGAGCAGTTCTTC | CASSTLSGTEQFF
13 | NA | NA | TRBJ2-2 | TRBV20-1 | TGCAGTGCTAGACGTGTGGGGCTCGGGGAGCTGTTTTTT | CSARRVGLGELFF
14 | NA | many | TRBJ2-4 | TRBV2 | TGTGCCAGCAGGGCCCCGGACAGCAAAAACATTCAGTACTTC | CASRAPDSKNIQYF
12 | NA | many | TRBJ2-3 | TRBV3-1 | TGTGCCAGCACCGGGTTAAGGGGTCTGGAGTATTTT | CASTGLRGLEYF
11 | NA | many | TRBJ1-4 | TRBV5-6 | TGTGCCAGCAGTTCTAATGAAAAACTGTTTTTT | CASSSNEKLFF
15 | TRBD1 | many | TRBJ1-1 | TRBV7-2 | TGTGCCAGCAGCTTTAACTCAGGGGGTGGAACTGAAGCTTTCTTT | CASSFNSGGGTEAFF
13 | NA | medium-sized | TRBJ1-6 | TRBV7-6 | TGTGCCAGCAGCTCACAGGGTGGATCACCCCTCCACTTT | CASSSQGGSPLHF
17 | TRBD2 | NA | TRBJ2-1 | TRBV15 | TGTGCCACCAGCAGAGAAAAGCGACTAGCGGTGTACAATGAGCAGTTCTTC | CATSREKRLAVYNEQFF
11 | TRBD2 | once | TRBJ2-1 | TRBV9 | TGTGCCAGCAGCGTAGTCTCTAGCGGGAGGTTC | CASSVVSSGRF
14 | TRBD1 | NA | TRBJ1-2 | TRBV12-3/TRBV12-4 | TGTGCCAGCAGTCCAGGACAGGGGGGCTATGGCTACACCTTC | CASSPGQGGYGYTF
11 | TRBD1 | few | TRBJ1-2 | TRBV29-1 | TGCAGCGTTGGGACAGGGGGCGGCTACACCTTC | CSVGTGGGYTF
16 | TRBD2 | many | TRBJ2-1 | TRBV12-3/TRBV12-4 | TGTGCCAGCACCTGGGGAGGCGGGGGGCTTTACAATGAGCAGTTCTTC | CASTWGGGGLYNEQFF
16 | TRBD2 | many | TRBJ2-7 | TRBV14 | TGTGCCAGCAGCCAAGATCTCCTAGCGGGAGGGCTGGAGCAGTACTTC | CASSQDLLAGGLEQYF
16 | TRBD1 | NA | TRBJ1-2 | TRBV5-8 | TGTGCCAGCAGACATCGTACCGGGACAGATAACTATGGCTACACCTTC | CASRHRTGTDNYGYTF
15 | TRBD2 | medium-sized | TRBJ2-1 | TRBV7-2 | TGTGCCAGCAGCCGCCGGGGAGCGGGGTACAATGAGCAGTTCTTC | CASSRRGAGYNEQFF